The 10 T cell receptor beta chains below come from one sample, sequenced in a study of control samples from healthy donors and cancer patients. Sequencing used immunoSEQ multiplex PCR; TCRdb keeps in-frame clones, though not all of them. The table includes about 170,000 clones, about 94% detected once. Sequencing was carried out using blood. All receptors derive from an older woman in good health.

The CDR3 DNA is TGTGCCAGTAGTATACCTAGCGGGGGGTCATACAATGAGCAGTTCTTC. This encodes CASSIPSGGSYNEQFF. The chain has TRBV19 and TRBJ2-1; 11 bases agree with TRBD2. There are 16 residues in the CDR3. Germline assignment: CDR1 LNHDA and CDR2 SQIVND (reference sequence). The ends lost 2 bases at V and 4 bases at J; junction bases unmatched: 4.

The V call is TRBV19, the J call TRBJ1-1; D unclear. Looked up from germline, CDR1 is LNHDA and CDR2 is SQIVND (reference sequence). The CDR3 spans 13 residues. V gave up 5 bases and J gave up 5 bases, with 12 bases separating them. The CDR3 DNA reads TGTGCCAGTAGTCCACACGTGGGGACTGAAGCTTTCTTT. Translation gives CASSPHVGTEAFF.

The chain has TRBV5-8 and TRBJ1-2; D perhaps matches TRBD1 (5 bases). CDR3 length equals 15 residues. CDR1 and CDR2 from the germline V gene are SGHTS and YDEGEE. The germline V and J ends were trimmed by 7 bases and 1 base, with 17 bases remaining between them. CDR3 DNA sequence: TGTGCCAGCCCCCCCAGGGCGACCCGTAACTATGGCTACACCTTC. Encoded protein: CASPPRATRNYGYTF.

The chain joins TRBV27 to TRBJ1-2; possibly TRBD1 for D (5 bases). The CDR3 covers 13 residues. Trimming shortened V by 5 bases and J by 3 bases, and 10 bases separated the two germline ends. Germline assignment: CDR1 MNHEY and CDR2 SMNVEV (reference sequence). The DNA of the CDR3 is TGTGCCAGCAGTCCATGGGGCCACTATGGCTACACCTTC. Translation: CASSPWGHYGYTF.

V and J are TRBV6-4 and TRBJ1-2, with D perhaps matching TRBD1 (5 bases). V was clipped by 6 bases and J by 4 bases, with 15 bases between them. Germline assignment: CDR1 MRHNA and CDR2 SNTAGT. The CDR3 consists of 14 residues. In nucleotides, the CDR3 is TGTGCCAGCAGATCTTCAGGGAACGGCTATGGCTACACCTTC. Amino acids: CASRSSGNGYGYTF.

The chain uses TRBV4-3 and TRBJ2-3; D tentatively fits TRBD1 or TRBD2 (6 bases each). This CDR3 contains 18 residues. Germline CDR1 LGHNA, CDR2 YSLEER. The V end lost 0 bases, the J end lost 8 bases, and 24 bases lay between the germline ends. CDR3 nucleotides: TGCGCCAGCAGCCAAGATCTTCAGGGGATCGGTAGCGGCGGTACGCAGTATTTT. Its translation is CASSQDLQGIGSGGTQYF.

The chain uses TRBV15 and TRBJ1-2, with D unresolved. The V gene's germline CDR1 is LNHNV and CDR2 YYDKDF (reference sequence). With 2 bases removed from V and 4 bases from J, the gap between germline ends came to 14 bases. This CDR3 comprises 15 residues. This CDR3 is CATSRPKDTVYGYTF. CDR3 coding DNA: TGTGCCACCAGCAGACCTAAAGACACGGTCTATGGCTACACCTTC.

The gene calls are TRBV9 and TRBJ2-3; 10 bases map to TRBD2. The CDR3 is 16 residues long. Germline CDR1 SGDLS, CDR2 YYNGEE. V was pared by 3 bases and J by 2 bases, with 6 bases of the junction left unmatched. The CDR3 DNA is TGTGCCAGCAGCGCCTGGACTAGCGGCCCCACAGATACGCAGTATTTT. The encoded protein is CASSAWTSGPTDTQYF.

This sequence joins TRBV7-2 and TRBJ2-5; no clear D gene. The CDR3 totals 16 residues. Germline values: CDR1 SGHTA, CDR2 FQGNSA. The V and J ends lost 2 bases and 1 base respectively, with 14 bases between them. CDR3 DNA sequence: TGTGCCAGCAGCTTATTTGGAGCTTCTATCCAAGAGACCCAGTACTTC. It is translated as CASSLFGASIQETQYF.

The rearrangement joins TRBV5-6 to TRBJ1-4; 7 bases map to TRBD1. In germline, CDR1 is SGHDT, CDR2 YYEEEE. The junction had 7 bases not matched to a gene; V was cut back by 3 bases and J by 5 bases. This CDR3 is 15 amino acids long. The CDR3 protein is CASSSQMTGNEKLFF. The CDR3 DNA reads TGTGCCAGCAGCTCACAAATGACAGGGAATGAAAAACTGTTTTTT.